The T cell receptor (beta chain) under discussion was sequenced for a study of blood T cell repertoires in COVID-19. Study-level information: Acute and convalescent COVID-19 specimens originated in the United States, Italy and Spain.

All enrollees were roughly 18 to 100 years old and from about 24 US areas. Donors in Cohort 3 counted as recovered after two negative PCRs, clearance, or symptom resolution. Trimming removed 7 bases at V and 1 base at J, with 11 bases between. There are 14 residues in the CDR3. Germline CDR1 is PRHDT and CDR2 is FYEKMQ (reference sequence). The table came from immunoSEQ multiplex PCR; TCRdb's copy has only in-frame clones and leaves some out. The table lists 200,000 or so clones, about four fifths of them singletons. The chain carries TRBV13 and TRBJ1-5; D possibly corresponds to TRBD1 (6 bases). Sequencing was carried out using PBMCs or T cells enriched from blood (not recorded which). The clonotype originates from a man aged 35-49 years who had recovered from COVID-19. CDR3 sequence: CASKSRGSNQPQHF. The CDR3 bases are TGTGCCAGCAAGTCCAGGGGAAGCAATCAGCCCCAGCATTTT. Variable domain in full (rest from reference TRBV13 and TRBJ1-5): AAGVIQSPRHLIKEKRETATLKCYPIPRHDTVYWYQQGPGQDPQFLISFYEKMQSDKGSIPDRFSAQQFSDYHSELNMSSLELGDSALYFCASKSRGSNQPQHFGDGTRLSIL.